Listed below are T cell receptor beta chains from one sample, sequenced in a study of blood T cell repertoires in COVID-19. The data were produced by immunoSEQ multiplex PCR, yet TCRdb's version contains in-frame clones alone and is incomplete. The sample records about 150,000 clones, approximately 89% being singletons. Sequenced input: peripheral blood. The receptors stem from a human donor in a cohort sampled during active COVID-19. The CDR3 runs from the conserved cysteine through the conserved F or W.

>TRBJ1-3|TRBV5-1
CASSPSGSSGNTIYF
>TRBJ1-1|TRBV4-1
CASSQGEANTEAFF
>TRBJ2-3|TRBV7-9
CASSLGGGLGDTQYF
>TRBJ1-3|TRBV4-1
CASSQLFSRDTGSGNTIYF
>TRBJ2-1|TRBV6-5
CASSYSTRPAEQFF
>TRBJ2-2|TRBV5-1
CASRAGVNTGELFF
>TRBJ1-5|TRBV4-1
CASSQLQGQGGQPQHF
>TRBJ2-1|TRBV13
CASSSLNWGQGKKNEQFF
>TRBJ2-2|TRBV24-1
CATSDGGGRGELFF
>TRBJ1-5|TRBV7-8
CASSLDRAAQPQHF
>TRBJ2-1|TRBV9
CASSLTGVPFNEQFF
>TRBJ1-2|TRBV9
CASSVAGKADGYTF
>TRBJ1-3|TRBV11-2
CASSPLTANTIYF
>TRBJ2-1|TRBV28
CASSLVPGQGGDEQFF
>TRBJ1-5|TRBV5-5
CASSRTWTTGVRQPQHF
>TRBJ1-4|TRBV27
CASSPLDRGREKLFF